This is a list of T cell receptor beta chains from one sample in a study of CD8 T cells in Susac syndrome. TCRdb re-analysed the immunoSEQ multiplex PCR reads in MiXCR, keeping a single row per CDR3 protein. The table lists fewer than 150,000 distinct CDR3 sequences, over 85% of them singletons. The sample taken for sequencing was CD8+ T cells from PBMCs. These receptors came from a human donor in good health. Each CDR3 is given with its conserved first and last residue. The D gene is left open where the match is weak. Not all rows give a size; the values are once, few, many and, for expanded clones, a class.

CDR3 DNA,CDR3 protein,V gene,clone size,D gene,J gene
TGTGCCAGCAGCCGGGGACATCCGTACGAGCAGTACTTC,CASSRGHPYEQYF,TRBV13,.,.,TRBJ2-7
TGCGCCAGCAGCCAAAATATTTTGACAGTGAACACTGAAGCTTTCTTT,CASSQNILTVNTEAFF,TRBV4-3,.,.,TRBJ1-1
TGTGCCAGCAGCGCCGACAGGGGTAATGGCTACACCTTC,CASSADRGNGYTF,TRBV4-2,.,TRBD1,TRBJ1-2
TGTGCCAGCAGCCTGGGACTAGATCTTCCGTATTTT,CASSLGLDLPYF,TRBV11-2,.,TRBD2,TRBJ2-3
TGCAGTGCTAGTTGGCCGGACACAGCCAAAAACATTCAGTACTTC,CSASWPDTAKNIQYF,TRBV20-1,.,.,TRBJ2-4
TGCGCCAGCAGCCAATCAGACCGGGACTCCCTGGGCTACACCTTC,CASSQSDRDSLGYTF,TRBV4-1,.,.,TRBJ1-2
TGTGCCTGGAGTGAGGCTAGCGGCTACGAGCAGTACTTC,CAWSEASGYEQYF,TRBV30,.,TRBD2,TRBJ2-7
TGCAGCGTCATTGGATGGGGGAGTGGAGAGACCCAGTACTTC,CSVIGWGSGETQYF,TRBV29-1,.,.,TRBJ2-5
TGCAGCGTTGAAGATGTTACAGAAGGCTACACCTTC,CSVEDVTEGYTF,TRBV29-1,once,.,TRBJ1-2
TGTGCCAGCAGCGGTAGCGAGTTGGAGACCCAGTACTTC,CASSGSELETQYF,TRBV9,.,.,TRBJ2-5
TGTGCCTGGAATAGCGGGACGGATGAGACCCAGTACTTC,CAWNSGTDETQYF,TRBV30,once,TRBD2,TRBJ2-5
TGCAGCGTTGACTTACAGACTGACACCGGGGAGCTGTTTTTT,CSVDLQTDTGELFF,TRBV29-1,.,.,TRBJ2-2
TGTGCCAGCTTCCCTAGCCCTAACTATGGCTACACCTTC,CASFPSPNYGYTF,TRBV6-5,.,.,TRBJ1-2
TGTGCCAGCAGCCGGGACTATACGTACGAGCAGTACTTC,CASSRDYTYEQYF,TRBV5-4,.,TRBD2,TRBJ2-7
TGTGCCAGCAGACCTGTGAGGGCGGCGGAAGAAGCTTTCTTT,CASRPVRAAEEAFF,TRBV28,once,.,TRBJ1-1
TGTGCCAGCAGTCCGCCGGACAGGACCTTTCCCTACGAGCAGTACTTC,CASSPPDRTFPYEQYF,TRBV27,.,TRBD1,TRBJ2-7
TGCAGTGCTAGAAGACCACTCTACAATGAGCAGTTCTTC,CSARRPLYNEQFF,TRBV20-1,.,.,TRBJ2-1
TGTGCCAGCAGCCAAGTTCGGGGTTTGGATACGCAGTATTTT,CASSQVRGLDTQYF,TRBV3-1,.,.,TRBJ2-3
TGCAGCGTTGTGGGACATATAACGAACACCGGGGAGCTGTTTTTT,CSVVGHITNTGELFF,TRBV29-1,.,.,TRBJ2-2
TGTGCCAGCGAGGGGCGATACGAGCAGTACTTC,CASEGRYEQYF,TRBV28,.,.,TRBJ2-7
TGCGCCAGCAGCCAAGATAGGGGTCTCTCTGGGGCCAACGTCCTGACTTTC,CASSQDRGLSGANVLTF,TRBV4-3,.,.,TRBJ2-6
TGTGCCAGCAGTTCCAGCTATGAGCAGTTCTTC,CASSSSYEQFF,TRBV27,.,.,TRBJ2-1